This T cell receptor (beta chain) was obtained from a study of T cells expressing NK-cell markers. Study in general: Source material for TCR beta repertoires consisted of sorted CD3+CD56+NKG2C+, CD3+CD56+NKG2C- and CD3+CD56-NKG2C+ T cells.

This CDR3 is 13 amino acids long. Synthesis of TCR beta cDNA relied on 5'RACE template switching carrying UMIs. After re-calling the 5' RACE reads, TCRdb lists one entry per CDR3 protein, DNA absent. Its listing shows approximately 440,000 distinct CDR3 sequences. Sequences were obtained from blood T cells: a sorted CD56 or NKG2C T cell subset, CD4+ or CD8+ T cells, or bulk PBMC T cells (not recorded which). The source is a woman between 45 and 65 years old in good health. The chain links TRBV12-3 or TRBV12-4 to TRBJ2-2. Here the CDR3 reads CASSLSTSGELFF.